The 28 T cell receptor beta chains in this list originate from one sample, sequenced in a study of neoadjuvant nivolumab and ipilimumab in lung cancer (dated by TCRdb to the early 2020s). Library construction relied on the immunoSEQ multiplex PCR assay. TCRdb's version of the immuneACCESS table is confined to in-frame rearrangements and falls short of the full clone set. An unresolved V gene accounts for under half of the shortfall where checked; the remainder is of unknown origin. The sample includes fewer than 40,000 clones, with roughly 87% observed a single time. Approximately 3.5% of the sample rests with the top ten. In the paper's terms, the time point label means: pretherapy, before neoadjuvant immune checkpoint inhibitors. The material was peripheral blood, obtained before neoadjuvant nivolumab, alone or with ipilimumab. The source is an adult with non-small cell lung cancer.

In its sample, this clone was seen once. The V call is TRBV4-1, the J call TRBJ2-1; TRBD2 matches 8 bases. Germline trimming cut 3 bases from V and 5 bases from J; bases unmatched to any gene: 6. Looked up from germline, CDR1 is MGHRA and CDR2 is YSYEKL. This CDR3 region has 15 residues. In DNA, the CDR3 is TGCGCCAGCAGCCATCCGGGACTAGTTGACAATGAGCAGTTCTTC. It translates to CASSHPGLVDNEQFF.

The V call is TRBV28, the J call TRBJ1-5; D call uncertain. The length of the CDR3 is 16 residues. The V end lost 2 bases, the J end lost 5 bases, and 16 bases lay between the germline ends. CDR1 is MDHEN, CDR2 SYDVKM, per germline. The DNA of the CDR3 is TGTGCCAGCAGTTTAAGGCCGCCGAGCGTTCATCAGCCCCAGCATTTT. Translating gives CASSLRPPSVHQPQHF.

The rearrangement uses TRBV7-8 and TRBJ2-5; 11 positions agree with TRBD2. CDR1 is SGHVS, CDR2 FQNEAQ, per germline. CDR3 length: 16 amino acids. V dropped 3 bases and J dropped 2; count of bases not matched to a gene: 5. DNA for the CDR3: TGTGCCAGCAGCTTGCTGACTAGCGGGACACAAGAGACCCAGTACTTC. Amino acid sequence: CASSLLTSGTQETQYF.

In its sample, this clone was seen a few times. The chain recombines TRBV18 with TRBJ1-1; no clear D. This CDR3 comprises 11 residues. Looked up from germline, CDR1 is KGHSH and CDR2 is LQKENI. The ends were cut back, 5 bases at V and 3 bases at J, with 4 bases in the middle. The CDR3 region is CASSVDTEAFF. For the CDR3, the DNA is TGTGCCAGCTCAGTGGACACTGAAGCTTTCTTT. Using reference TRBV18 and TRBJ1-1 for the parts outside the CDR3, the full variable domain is NAGVMQNPRHLVRRRGQEARLRCSPMKGHSHVYWYRQLPEEGLKFMVYLQKENIIDESGMPKERFSAEFPKEGPSILRIQQVVRGDSAAYFCASSVDTEAFFGQGTRLTVV.

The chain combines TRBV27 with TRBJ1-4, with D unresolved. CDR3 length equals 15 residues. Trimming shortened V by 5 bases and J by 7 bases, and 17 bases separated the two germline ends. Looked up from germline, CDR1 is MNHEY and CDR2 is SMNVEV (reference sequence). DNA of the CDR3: TGTGCCAGCAGTCCCTCCCCAGGAGCTCTTGAAAAACTGTTTTTT. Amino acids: CASSPSPGALEKLFF.

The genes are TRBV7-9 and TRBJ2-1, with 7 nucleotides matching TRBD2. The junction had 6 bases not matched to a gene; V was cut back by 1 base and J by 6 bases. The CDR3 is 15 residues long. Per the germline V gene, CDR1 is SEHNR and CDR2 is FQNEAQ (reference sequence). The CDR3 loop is CASSLGRGLGNEQFF. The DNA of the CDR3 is TGTGCCAGCAGCTTAGGGCGGGGGTTAGGCAATGAGCAGTTCTTC.

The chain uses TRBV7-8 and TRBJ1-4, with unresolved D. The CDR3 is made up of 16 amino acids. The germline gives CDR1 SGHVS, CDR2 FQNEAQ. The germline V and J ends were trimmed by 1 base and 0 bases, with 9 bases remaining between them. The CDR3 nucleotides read TGTGCCAGCAGCTTAGTTTCCCAGACAACTAATGAAAAACTGTTTTTT. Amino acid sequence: CASSLVSQTTNEKLFF.

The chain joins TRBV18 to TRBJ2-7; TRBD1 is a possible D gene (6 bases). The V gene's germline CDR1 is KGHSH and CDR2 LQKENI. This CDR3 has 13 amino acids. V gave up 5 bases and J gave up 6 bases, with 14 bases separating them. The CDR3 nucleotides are TGTGCCAGCTCAGCCCCCGGGACATCCGAGCAGTACTTC. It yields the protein CASSAPGTSEQYF. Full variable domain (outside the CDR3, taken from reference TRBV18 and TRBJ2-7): NAGVMQNPRHLVRRRGQEARLRCSPMKGHSHVYWYRQLPEEGLKFMVYLQKENIIDESGMPKERFSAEFPKEGPSILRIQQVVRGDSAAYFCASSAPGTSEQYFGPGTRLTVT.

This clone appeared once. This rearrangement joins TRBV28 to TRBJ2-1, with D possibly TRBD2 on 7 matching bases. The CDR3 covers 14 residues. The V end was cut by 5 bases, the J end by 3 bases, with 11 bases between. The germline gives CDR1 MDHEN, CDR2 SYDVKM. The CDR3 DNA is TGTGCCAGCAGTACGGGGGGCGACTACAATGAGCAGTTCTTC. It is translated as CASSTGGDYNEQFF.

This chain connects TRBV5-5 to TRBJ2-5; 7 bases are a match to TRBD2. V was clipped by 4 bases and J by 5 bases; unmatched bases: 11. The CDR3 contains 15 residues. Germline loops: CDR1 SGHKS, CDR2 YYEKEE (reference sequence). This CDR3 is CASSPGSGAGETQYF. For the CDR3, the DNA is TGTGCCAGCAGCCCAGGGAGCGGGGCGGGGGAGACCCAGTACTTC.

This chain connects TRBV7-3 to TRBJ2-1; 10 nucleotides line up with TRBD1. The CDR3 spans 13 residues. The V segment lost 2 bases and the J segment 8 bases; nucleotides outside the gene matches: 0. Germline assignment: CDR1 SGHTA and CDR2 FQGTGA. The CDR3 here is CASSLGQGDEQFF. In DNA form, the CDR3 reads TGTGCCAGCAGCTTAGGACAGGGGGATGAGCAGTTCTTC.

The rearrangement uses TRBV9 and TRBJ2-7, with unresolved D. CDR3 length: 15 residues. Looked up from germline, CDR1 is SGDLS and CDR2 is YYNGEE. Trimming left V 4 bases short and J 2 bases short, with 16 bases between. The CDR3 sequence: CASSPYQSSPYEQYF. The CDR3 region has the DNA TGTGCCAGCAGCCCCTATCAGTCAAGCCCCTACGAGCAGTACTTC.

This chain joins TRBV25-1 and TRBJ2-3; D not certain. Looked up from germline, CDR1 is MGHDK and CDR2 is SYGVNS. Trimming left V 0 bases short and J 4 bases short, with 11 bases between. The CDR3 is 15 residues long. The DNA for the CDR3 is TGTGCCAGCAGTGAATATGCTTTACGGTCAGATACGCAGTATTTT. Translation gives CASSEYALRSDTQYF.

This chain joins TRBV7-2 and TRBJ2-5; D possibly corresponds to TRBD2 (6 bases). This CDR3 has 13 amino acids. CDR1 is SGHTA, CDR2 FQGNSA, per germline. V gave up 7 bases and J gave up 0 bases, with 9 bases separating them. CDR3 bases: TGTGCCAGCACCCGGGACTACCAAGAGACCCAGTACTTC. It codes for CASTRDYQETQYF. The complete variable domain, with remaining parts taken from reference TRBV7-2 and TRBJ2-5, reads GAGVSQSPSNKVTEKGKDVELRCDPISGHTALYWYRQSLGQGLEFLIYFQGNSAPDKSGLPSDRFSAERTGGSVSTLTIQRTQQEDSAVYLCASTRDYQETQYFGPGTRLLVL.

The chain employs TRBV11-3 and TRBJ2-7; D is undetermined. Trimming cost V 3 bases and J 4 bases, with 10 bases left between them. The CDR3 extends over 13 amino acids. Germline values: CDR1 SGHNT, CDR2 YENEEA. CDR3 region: CASSFSDRYEQYF. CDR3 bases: TGTGCCAGCAGCTTCAGCGACCGTTACGAGCAGTACTTC.

The CDR3 sequence is CASSLAGWNQETQYF. In DNA, the CDR3 is TGTGCCAGCAGCTTAGCGGGTTGGAACCAAGAGACCCAGTACTTC. The gene calls are TRBV7-9 and TRBJ2-5; D not resolved. CDR1 SEHNR and CDR2 FQNEAQ come from the germline V gene (reference sequence). The CDR3 spans 15 residues. Trimming removed 0 bases at V and 0 bases at J, with 8 bases between.

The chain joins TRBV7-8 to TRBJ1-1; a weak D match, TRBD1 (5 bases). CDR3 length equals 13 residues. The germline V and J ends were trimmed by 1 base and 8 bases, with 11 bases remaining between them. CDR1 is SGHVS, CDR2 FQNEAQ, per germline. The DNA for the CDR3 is TGTGCCAGCAGCTTAGTAGACAGAAGAGAAGCTTTCTTT. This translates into CASSLVDRREAFF.

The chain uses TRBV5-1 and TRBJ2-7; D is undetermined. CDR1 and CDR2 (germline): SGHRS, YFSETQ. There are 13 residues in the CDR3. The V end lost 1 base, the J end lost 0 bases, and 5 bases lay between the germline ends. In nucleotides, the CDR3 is TGCGCCAGCAGCTTGCTTGACTCCTACGAGCAGTACTTC. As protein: CASSLLDSYEQYF.

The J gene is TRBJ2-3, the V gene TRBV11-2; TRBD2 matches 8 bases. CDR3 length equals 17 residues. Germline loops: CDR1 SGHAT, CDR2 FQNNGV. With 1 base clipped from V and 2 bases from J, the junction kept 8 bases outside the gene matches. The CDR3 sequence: CASSLGMGGRSTDTQYF. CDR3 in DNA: TGTGCCAGCAGCTTAGGAATGGGCGGGAGGTCCACAGATACGCAGTATTTT.

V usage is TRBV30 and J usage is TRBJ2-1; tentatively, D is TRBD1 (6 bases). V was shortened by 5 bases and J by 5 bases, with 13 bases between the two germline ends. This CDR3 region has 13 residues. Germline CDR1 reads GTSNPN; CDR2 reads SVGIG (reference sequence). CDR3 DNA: TGTGCCTGGGAAGGAACAGGGCACAATGAGCAGTTCTTC. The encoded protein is CAWEGTGHNEQFF.

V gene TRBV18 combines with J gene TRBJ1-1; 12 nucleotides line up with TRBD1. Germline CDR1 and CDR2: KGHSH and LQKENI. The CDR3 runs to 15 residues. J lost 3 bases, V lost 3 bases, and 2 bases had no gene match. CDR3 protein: CASSPGTGGDTEAFF. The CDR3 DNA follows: TGTGCCAGCTCACCCGGGACAGGGGGCGACACTGAAGCTTTCTTT.

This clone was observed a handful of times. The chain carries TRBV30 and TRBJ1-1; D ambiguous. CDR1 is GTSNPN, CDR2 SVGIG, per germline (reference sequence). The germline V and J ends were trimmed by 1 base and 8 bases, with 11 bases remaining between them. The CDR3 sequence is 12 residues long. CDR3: CAWSGVLREAFF. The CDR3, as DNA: TGTGCCTGGAGTGGGGTCCTTAGGGAAGCTTTCTTT.

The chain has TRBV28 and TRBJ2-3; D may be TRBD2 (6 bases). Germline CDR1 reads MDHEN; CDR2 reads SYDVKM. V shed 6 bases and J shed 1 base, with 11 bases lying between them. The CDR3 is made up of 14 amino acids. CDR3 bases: TGTGCCAGCAGCGCGGCTAGCGGCACAGATACGCAGTATTTT. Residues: CASSAASGTDTQYF.

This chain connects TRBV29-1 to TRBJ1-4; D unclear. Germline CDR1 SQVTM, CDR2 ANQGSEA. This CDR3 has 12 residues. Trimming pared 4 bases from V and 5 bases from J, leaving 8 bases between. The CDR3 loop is CSVVSGNEKLFF. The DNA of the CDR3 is TGCAGCGTTGTAAGCGGGAATGAAAAACTGTTTTTT.

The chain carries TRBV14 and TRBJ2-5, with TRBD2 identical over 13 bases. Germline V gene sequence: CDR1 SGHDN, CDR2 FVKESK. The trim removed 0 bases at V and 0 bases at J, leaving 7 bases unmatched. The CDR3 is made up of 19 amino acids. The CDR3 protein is CASSQDQGLAGWYQETQYF. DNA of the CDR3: TGTGCCAGCAGCCAAGATCAGGGACTAGCGGGATGGTACCAAGAGACCCAGTACTTC.

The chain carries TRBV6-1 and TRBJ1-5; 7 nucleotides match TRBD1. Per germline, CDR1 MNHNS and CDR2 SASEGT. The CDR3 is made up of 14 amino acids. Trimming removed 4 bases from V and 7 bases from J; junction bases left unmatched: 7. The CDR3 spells CASSARQGGQPQHF. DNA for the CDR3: TGTGCCAGCAGTGCGAGACAGGGTGGGCAGCCCCAGCATTTT.

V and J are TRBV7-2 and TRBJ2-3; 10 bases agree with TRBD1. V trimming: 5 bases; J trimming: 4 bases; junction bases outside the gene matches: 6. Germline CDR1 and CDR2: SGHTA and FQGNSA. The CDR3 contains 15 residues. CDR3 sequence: CASSRGQGQADTQYF. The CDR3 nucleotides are TGTGCCAGCAGCCGGGGACAGGGGCAGGCAGATACGCAGTATTTT.

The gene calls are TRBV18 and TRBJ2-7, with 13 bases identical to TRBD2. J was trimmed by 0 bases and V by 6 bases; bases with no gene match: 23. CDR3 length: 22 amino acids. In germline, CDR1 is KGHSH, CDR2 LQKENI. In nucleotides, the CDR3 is TGTGCCAGCTCCACGCCCCCAGGGGGCATGACTAGCGGGAGGTTTAGCTCCTACGAGCAGTACTTC. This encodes CASSTPPGGMTSGRFSSYEQYF.